The 23 T cell receptor beta chains below were found in one sample sequenced in a study of blood T cell repertoires in COVID-19. Generated by immunoSEQ multiplex PCR, the TCRdb table keeps only in-frame clones and is missing some. The data contain roughly 67,000 clones, 93% of them singletons. Sequencing was carried out using peripheral blood. These TCRs come from an older man with active COVID-19.

This sequence joins TRBV14 and TRBJ1-3; 7 nucleotides match TRBD1. J lost 1 base, V lost 4 bases, and 4 bases had no gene match. Germline loops: CDR1 SGHDN, CDR2 FVKESK. CDR3 length: 15 amino acids. The CDR3, as DNA: TGTGCCAGCAGCCCTTACAGGGGATCTGGAAACACCATATATTTT. This translates into CASSPYRGSGNTIYF.

V and J are TRBV7-9 and TRBJ1-6, with D possibly TRBD1 on 6 matching bases. The CDR3 is 17 amino acids. V lost 7 bases to trimming and J lost 0 bases, with 16 bases between them. Germline V CDR1 and CDR2: SEHNR, FQNEAQ (reference sequence). The CDR3 reads CASTPRGPISYNSPLHF. The CDR3 DNA sequence: TGTGCCAGCACCCCCAGGGGCCCGATCTCCTATAATTCACCCCTCCACTTT.

This rearrangement joins TRBV4-1 to TRBJ1-4; D may be TRBD1 (5 bases). Trimming took off 8 bases at V and 4 bases at J, with 8 bases between the two ends. The CDR3 runs 12 residues. In germline, CDR1 is MGHRA, CDR2 YSYEKL. CDR3 amino acids: CASGRDNEKLFF. CDR3 DNA: TGCGCCAGCGGCAGGGATAATGAAAAACTGTTTTTT.

This clone was counted once. V gene TRBV5-1 combines with J gene TRBJ2-5; 11 bases align to TRBD2. Germline V gene data show CDR1 as SGHRS and CDR2 as YFSETQ. The V gene end was trimmed by 4 bases and the J gene end by 0 bases; junction bases not matched to a gene: 5. This CDR3 has 16 residues. CDR3 DNA: TGCGCCAGCAGCACGGGACTAGCGGAATACCAAGAGACCCAGTACTTC. This encodes CASSTGLAEYQETQYF.

The chain links TRBV7-2 to TRBJ2-7, with 7 bases lining up with TRBD2. The ends lost 8 bases at V and 4 bases at J; junction bases unmatched: 5. The germline CDR1 and CDR2 sequences are SGHTA and FQGNSA. The CDR3 is made up of 12 amino acids. CDR3 sequence: CASGGGAYEQYF. The CDR3 coding sequence is TGTGCCAGCGGGGGAGGGGCTTACGAGCAGTACTTC.

The chain recombines TRBV7-9 with TRBJ2-3, with 9 positions matching TRBD2. With V trimmed by 5 bases and J by 0 bases, 6 bases remained unmatched. The CDR3 loop spans 16 amino acids. From germline, CDR1 is SEHNR and CDR2 FQNEAQ (reference sequence). DNA of the CDR3: TGTGCCAGCAGCCCGCCACTAGCGGGTAGCACAGATACGCAGTATTTT. It specifies CASSPPLAGSTDTQYF.

The rearrangement joins TRBV5-1 to TRBJ1-1, with TRBD1 identical over 12 bases. Germline CDR1 reads SGHRS; CDR2 reads YFSETQ. V shed 0 bases, J shed 5 bases, and the junction held 2 bases outside the gene matches. This CDR3 is built from 15 residues. The CDR3 nucleotides read TGCGCCAGCAGCTTGGGGGACAGGGGGCTTACTGAAGCTTTCTTT. This sequence encodes CASSLGDRGLTEAFF.

The chain recombines TRBV5-1 with TRBJ2-3; D possibly corresponds to TRBD2 (5 bases). The CDR3 runs to 14 residues. Germline CDR1 SGHRS, CDR2 YFSETQ. V was cut by 0 bases and J by 11 bases, with 16 bases left in between. CDR3 bases: TGCGCCAGCAGCTTGGCCGACGGTCTCGGGATGCAGTATTTT. This gives the protein CASSLADGLGMQYF.

Only one count was recorded for this clone. The junction departs from germline at one end; a sequencing error may be responsible. The chain recombines TRBV5-6 with TRBJ2-1, with 10 positions matching TRBD1. The CDR3 has 13 amino acids. Germline CDR1 SGHDT, CDR2 YYEEEE. CDR3 DNA sequence: TGTGCCAGCAGCTTGGCCGGGACAGGGGAGACGGTCTTC. It specifies CASSLAGTGETVF.

This clone was found a few times. The chain employs TRBV7-9 and TRBJ2-7, with 14 nucleotides matching TRBD2. The CDR3 length is 17 residues. Trimming removed 1 base from V and 3 bases from J; junction bases left unmatched: 5. Per the germline V gene, CDR1 is SEHNR and CDR2 is FQNEAQ (reference sequence). For the CDR3, the DNA is TGTGCCAGCAGCTTAGTTGGACTAGCGGGGGGCCGCTACGAGCAGTACTTC. It specifies CASSLVGLAGGRYEQYF.

The chain carries TRBV29-1 and TRBJ2-5, with D perhaps matching TRBD2 (6 bases). Trimming left V 7 bases short and J 5 bases short, with 20 bases between. The CDR3 totals 14 residues. The germline V gene encodes CDR1 SQVTM and CDR2 ANQGSEA. The CDR3 DNA is TGCAGCGCCCATAGGAGGGGCGCGGGGGAGACCCAGTACTTC. This codes for CSAHRRGAGETQYF. The variable domain in full, with the rest retrieved from reference TRBV29-1 and TRBJ2-5, is SAVISQKPSRDICQRGTSLTIQCQVDSQVTMMFWYRQQPGQSLTLIATANQGSEATYESGFVIDKFPISRPNLTFSTLTVSNMSPEDSSIYLCSAHRRGAGETQYFGPGTRLLVL.

The genes are TRBV2 and TRBJ2-7, with D possibly TRBD1 on 6 matching bases. The V end lost 1 base, the J end lost 2 bases, and 27 bases lay between the germline ends. This CDR3 has 20 residues. The germline gives CDR1 SNHLY, CDR2 FYNNEI. The CDR3 here is CASSEVSPTGRGQYTYEQYF. The CDR3 DNA follows: TGTGCCAGCAGTGAAGTAAGCCCAACGGGACGCGGACAGTATACCTACGAGCAGTACTTC.

J is TRBJ2-1 and V is TRBV24-1, with a possible D match to TRBD1 (6 bases). The CDR3 has 14 amino acids. V was cut by 2 bases and J by 6 bases, with 10 bases left in between. Germline CDR1 is KGHDR and CDR2 is SFDVKD. CDR3 in amino acids: CATSDYRELNEQFF. Here the CDR3 DNA reads TGTGCCACCAGTGATTACAGGGAACTCAATGAGCAGTTCTTC.

This sequence joins TRBV6-2 or TRBV6-3 and TRBJ2-1; 7 nucleotides align to TRBD1. This CDR3 spans 15 amino acids. Germline V gene lookup returns CDR1 MNHEY and CDR2 SVGEGT. Trimming took 5 bases from V and 0 from J; bases not matched to a gene: 4. For the CDR3, the DNA is TGTGCCAGCAGTAGACAGGGCGGCTCCTACAATGAGCAGTTCTTC. Translating gives CASSRQGGSYNEQFF.

CDR3 in amino acids: CASSSTSKNTGELFF. CDR3 nucleotide sequence: TGCGCCAGCAGCTCTACTAGCAAGAACACCGGGGAGCTGTTTTTT. The rearrangement links TRBV5-1 to TRBJ2-2; maybe TRBD2 (6 bases). Germline values: CDR1 SGHRS, CDR2 YFSETQ. CDR3 size: 15 residues. Trimming left V 3 bases short and J 1 base short, with 10 bases between.

J is TRBJ2-5 and V is TRBV10-1; D call uncertain. This CDR3 spans 13 amino acids. Germline assignment: CDR1 WNHNN and CDR2 SYGVQD (reference sequence). V lost 2 bases, J lost 2 bases, and 6 bases lay in between. The CDR3 reads CASSEDLQETQYF. The CDR3, as DNA: TGCGCCAGCAGTGAGGACTTGCAAGAGACCCAGTACTTC.

The CDR3, as DNA: TGTGCCAGCGGGGGACTAGTCACAGATACGCAGTATTTT. It specifies CASGGLVTDTQYF. The chain joins TRBV2 to TRBJ2-3, with TRBD2 matching 8 bases. Trimming at V came to 8 bases and at J to 2 bases, leaving 3 bases not matched to a gene. The CDR3 runs to 13 residues. Germline loops: CDR1 SNHLY, CDR2 FYNNEI. Filled out from reference TRBV2 and TRBJ2-3, the complete variable domain reads EPEVTQTPSHQVTQMGQEVILRCVPISNHLYFYWYRQILGQKVEFLVSFYNNEISEKSEIFDDQFSVERPDGSNFTLKIRSTKLEDSAMYFCASGGLVTDTQYFGPGTRLTVL.

This clone was observed once. The rearrangement joins TRBV4-2 to TRBJ1-2; D call uncertain. Germline CDR1 is LGHNA and CDR2 is YNFKEQ. The V end was cut by 0 bases, the J end by 0 bases, with 11 bases between. The CDR3 has 16 residues. DNA of the CDR3: TGTGCCAGCAGCCAAGAGAACCCCTATCCTAACTATGGCTACACCTTC. Amino acids: CASSQENPYPNYGYTF.

The chain joins TRBV9 to TRBJ1-6; D call uncertain. Germline assignment: CDR1 SGDLS and CDR2 YYNGEE. The CDR3 runs 16 residues. The V gene lost 3 bases and the J gene lost 9 bases, with 19 bases spanning the gap. This CDR3 is CASSEADDILGSPLHF. In DNA, the CDR3 is TGTGCCAGCAGCGAGGCCGACGACATTCTCGGTTCACCCCTCCACTTT.

The rearrangement uses TRBV13 and TRBJ2-5; the match to TRBD2 covers 9 bases. This CDR3 comprises 15 residues. CDR1 PRHDT and CDR2 FYEKMQ come from the germline V gene (reference sequence). The V segment lost 5 bases and the J segment 3 bases; nucleotides outside the gene matches: 7. CDR3 amino acids: CASSGGGAWKETQYF. The CDR3 region has the DNA TGTGCCAGCAGCGGCGGGGGGGCCTGGAAAGAGACCCAGTACTTC. The complete variable domain, with remaining parts taken from reference TRBV13 and TRBJ2-5, reads AAGVIQSPRHLIKEKRETATLKCYPIPRHDTVYWYQQGPGQDPQFLISFYEKMQSDKGSIPDRFSAQQFSDYHSELNMSSLELGDSALYFCASSGGGAWKETQYFGPGTRLLVL.

CDR3 in amino acids: CASSTGQLYGYTF. CDR3 in DNA: TGTGCCAGCAGCACGGGACAGCTCTATGGCTACACCTTC. The chain has TRBV28 and TRBJ1-2; TRBD1 aligns across 7 bases. The CDR3 runs 13 residues. Germline values: CDR1 MDHEN, CDR2 SYDVKM. The V gene end was trimmed by 6 bases and the J gene end by 4 bases; junction bases not matched to a gene: 5.

The chain carries TRBV6-2 or TRBV6-3 and TRBJ1-2; D is unresolved. The length of the CDR3 is 15 residues. Trimming removed 5 bases at V and 0 bases at J, with 13 bases between. CDR1 is MNHEY, CDR2 SVGEGT, per germline. This chain's CDR3 is CASSLTASANYGYTF. In nucleotides, the CDR3 is TGTGCCAGCAGTCTCACAGCCTCAGCTAACTATGGCTACACCTTC.

The chain joins TRBV5-1 to TRBJ2-5; 7 bases are shared with TRBD1. CDR3 length equals 16 residues. Germline CDR1 reads SGHRS; CDR2 reads YFSETQ. V lost 4 bases to trimming and J lost 2 bases; unmatched junction nucleotides: 11. Here the CDR3 DNA reads TGCGCCAGCAGCCAAGAGTCTGGACAGGTACAAGAGACCCAGTACTTC. It encodes CASSQESGQVQETQYF.